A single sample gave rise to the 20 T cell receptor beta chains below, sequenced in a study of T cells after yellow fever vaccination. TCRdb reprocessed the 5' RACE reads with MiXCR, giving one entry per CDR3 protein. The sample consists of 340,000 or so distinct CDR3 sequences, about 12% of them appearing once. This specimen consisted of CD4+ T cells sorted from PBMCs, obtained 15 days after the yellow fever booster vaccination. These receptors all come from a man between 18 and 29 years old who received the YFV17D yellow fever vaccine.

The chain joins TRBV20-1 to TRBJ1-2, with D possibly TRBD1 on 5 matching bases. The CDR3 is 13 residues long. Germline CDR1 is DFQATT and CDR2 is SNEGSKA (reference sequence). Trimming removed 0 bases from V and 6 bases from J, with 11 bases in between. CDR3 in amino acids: CSARDWGRDGYTF. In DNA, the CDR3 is TGCAGTGCTAGAGACTGGGGGAGGGATGGCTACACCTTC.

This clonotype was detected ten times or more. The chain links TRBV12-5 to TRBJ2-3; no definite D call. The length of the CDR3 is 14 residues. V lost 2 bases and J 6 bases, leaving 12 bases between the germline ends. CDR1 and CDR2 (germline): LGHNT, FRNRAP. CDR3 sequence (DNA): TGTGCTAGTGGTTTGACTCTTCAAGCCGATACGCAGTATTTT. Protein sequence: CASGLTLQADTQYF.

For the CDR3, the DNA is TGTGCCAGTAGCTCGGGGAGGCTTAGGACCGGGGAGCTGTTTTTT. It translates to CASSSGRLRTGELFF. The chain has TRBV19 and TRBJ2-2, with TRBD2 as a possible D gene (6 bases). There are 15 residues in the CDR3. Germline V gene sequence: CDR1 LNHDA, CDR2 SQIVND (reference sequence). V was pared by 6 bases and J by 5 bases, with 16 bases between.

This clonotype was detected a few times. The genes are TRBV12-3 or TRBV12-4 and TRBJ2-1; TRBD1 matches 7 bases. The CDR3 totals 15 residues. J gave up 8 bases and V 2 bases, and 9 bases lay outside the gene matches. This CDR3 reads CASSLRQGEGDEQFF. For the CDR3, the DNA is TGTGCCAGCAGTTTAAGACAGGGTGAGGGTGATGAGCAGTTCTTC.

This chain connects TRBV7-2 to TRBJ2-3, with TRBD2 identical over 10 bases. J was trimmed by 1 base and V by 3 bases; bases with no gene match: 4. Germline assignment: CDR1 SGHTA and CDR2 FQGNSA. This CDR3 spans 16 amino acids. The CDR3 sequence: CASSFRLAGGTDTQYF. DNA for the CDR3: TGTGCCAGCAGCTTTCGGCTAGCGGGGGGCACAGATACGCAGTATTTT.

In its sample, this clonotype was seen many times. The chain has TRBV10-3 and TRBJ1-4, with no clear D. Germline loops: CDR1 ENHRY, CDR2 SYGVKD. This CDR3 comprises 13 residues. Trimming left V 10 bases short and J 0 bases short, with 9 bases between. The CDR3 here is CATSDTTNEKLFF. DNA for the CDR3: TGTGCCACCTCGGATACAACTAATGAAAAACTGTTTTTT.

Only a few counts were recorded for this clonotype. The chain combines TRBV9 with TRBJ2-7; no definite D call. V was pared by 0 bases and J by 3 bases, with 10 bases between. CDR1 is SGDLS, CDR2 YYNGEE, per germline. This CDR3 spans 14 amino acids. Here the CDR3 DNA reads TGTGCCAGCAGCGTAGAACAGACAAACTACGAGCAGTACTTC. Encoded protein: CASSVEQTNYEQYF.

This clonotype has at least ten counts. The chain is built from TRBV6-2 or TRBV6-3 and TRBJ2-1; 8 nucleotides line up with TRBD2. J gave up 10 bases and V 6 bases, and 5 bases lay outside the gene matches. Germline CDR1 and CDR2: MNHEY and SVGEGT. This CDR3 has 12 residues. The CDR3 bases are TGTGCCAGCAGCACAACTAGCGGAGAGCAGTTCTTC. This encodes CASSTTSGEQFF.

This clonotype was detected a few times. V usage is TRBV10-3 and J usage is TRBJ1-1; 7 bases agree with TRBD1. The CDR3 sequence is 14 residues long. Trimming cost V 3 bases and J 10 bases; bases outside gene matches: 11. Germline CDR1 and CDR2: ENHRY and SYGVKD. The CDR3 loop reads CAISDPLMTGIAFF. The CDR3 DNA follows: TGTGCCATCAGTGACCCGTTGATGACAGGGATAGCTTTCTTT.

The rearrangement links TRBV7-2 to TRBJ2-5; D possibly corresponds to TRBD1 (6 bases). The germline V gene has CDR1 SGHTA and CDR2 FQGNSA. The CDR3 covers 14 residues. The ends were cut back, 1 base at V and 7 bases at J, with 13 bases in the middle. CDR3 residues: CASSLVQGFGTQYF. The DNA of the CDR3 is TGTGCCAGCAGCTTAGTGCAGGGGTTTGGGACCCAGTACTTC.

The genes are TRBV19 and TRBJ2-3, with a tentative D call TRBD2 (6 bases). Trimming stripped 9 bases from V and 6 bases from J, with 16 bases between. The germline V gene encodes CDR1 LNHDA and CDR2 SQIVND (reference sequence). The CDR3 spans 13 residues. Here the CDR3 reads CASSQLAADTQYF. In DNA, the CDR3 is TGTGCCAGCAGCCAACTAGCCGCGGATACGCAGTATTTT.

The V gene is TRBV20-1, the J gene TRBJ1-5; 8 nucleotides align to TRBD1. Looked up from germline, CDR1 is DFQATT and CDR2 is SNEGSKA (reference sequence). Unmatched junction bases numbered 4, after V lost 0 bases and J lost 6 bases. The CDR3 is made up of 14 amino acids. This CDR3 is CSARDAGGFQPQHF. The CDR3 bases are TGCAGTGCTAGAGACGCAGGGGGCTTTCAGCCCCAGCATTTT.

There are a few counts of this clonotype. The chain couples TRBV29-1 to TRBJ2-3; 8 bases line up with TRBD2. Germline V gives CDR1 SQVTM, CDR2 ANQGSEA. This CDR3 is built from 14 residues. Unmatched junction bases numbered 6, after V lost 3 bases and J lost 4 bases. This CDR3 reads CSVERQRGSDTQYF. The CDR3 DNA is TGCAGCGTTGAGCGGCAGCGGGGGTCAGATACGCAGTATTTT.

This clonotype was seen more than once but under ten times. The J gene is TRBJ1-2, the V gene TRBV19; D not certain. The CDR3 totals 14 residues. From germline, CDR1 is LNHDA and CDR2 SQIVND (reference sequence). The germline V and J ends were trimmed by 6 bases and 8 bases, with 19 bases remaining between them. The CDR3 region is CASRALTDQWGYTF. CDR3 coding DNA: TGTGCCAGTAGGGCACTGACGGACCAGTGGGGCTACACCTTC.

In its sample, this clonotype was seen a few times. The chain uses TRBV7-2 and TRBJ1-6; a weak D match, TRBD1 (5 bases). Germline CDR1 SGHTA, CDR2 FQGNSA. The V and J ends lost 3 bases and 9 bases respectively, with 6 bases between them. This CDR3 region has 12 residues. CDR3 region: CASSFGGSPLHF. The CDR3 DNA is TGTGCCAGCAGCTTTGGGGGTTCACCCCTCCACTTT. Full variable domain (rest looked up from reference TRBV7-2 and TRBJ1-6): GAGVSQSPSNKVTEKGKDVELRCDPISGHTALYWYRQSLGQGLEFLIYFQGNSAPDKSGLPSDRFSAERTGGSVSTLTIQRTQQEDSAVYLCASSFGGSPLHFGNGTRLTVT.

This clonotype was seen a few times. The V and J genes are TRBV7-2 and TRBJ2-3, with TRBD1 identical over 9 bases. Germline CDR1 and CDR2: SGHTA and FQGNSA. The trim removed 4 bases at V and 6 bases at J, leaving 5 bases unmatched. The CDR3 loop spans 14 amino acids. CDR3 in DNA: TGTGCCAGCAGCTCTAGGACAGGGGATGATACGCAGTATTTT. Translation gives CASSSRTGDDTQYF. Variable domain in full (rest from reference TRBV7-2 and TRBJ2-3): GAGVSQSPSNKVTEKGKDVELRCDPISGHTALYWYRQSLGQGLEFLIYFQGNSAPDKSGLPSDRFSAERTGGSVSTLTIQRTQQEDSAVYLCASSSRTGDDTQYFGPGTRLTVL.

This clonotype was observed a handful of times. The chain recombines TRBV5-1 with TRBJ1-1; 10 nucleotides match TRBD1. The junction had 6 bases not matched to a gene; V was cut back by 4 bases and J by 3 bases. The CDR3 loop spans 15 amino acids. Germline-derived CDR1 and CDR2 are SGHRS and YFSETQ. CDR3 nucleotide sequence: TGCGCCAGCAGCCTCGGTGGACAGGGGGACACTGAAGCTTTCTTT. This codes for CASSLGGQGDTEAFF.

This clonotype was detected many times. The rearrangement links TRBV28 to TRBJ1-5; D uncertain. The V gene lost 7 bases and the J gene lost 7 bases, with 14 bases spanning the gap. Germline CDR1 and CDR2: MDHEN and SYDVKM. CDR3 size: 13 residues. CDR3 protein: CASNQPPSQPQHF. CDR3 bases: TGTGCCAGCAACCAACCCCCGTCGCAGCCCCAGCATTTT.

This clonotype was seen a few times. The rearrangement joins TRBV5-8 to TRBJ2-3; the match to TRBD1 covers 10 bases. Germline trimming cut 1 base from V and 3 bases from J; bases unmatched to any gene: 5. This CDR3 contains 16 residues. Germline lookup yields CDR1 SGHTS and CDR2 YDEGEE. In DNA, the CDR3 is TGTGCCAGCAGCTTGCCGGGGACAGGGGTGACAGATACGCAGTATTTT. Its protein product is CASSLPGTGVTDTQYF.

The CDR3 is CASRRLGQLNTEAFF. CDR3 DNA: TGTGCCAGCCGCAGACTGGGGCAGCTGAACACTGAAGCTTTCTTT. The V call is TRBV12-3 or TRBV12-4, the J call TRBJ1-1; weak D call: TRBD1 (5 bases). V dropped 8 bases and J dropped 0 bases, with 16 bases sitting between them. CDR3 length: 15 amino acids.